The TCR beta chain under discussion was sequenced for a study of blood T cell repertoires in COVID-19. Cohort 3 recovery required two negative PCRs, clearance, or symptom resolution. As processed by the authors: Estimates of nucleated cell counts were drawn from the amplification of reference gene primers. Clones were read by immunoSEQ multiplex PCR, and TCRdb kept only the in-frame ones, dropping some. V, J and clone size reflect that table, while D and trimming were determined from the DNA. The table records just over 300,000 clones, 70% to 90% of them present only once. The CDR3 has 14 amino acids. CDR1 and CDR2 from the germline V gene are SGHAT and FQNNGV. V was shortened by 3 bases and J by 4 bases, with 12 bases between the two germline ends.

Input material: PBMCs or T cells enriched from blood (not recorded which). The sequence came from a woman in her 40s who had recovered from COVID-19. This sequence joins TRBV11-2 and TRBJ1-2, with a tentative D call TRBD1 (5 bases). Here the CDR3 reads CASSFRDSRYGYTF. In DNA form, the CDR3 reads TGTGCCAGCAGCTTTCGCGACAGCCGCTATGGCTACACCTTC.